This T cell receptor (beta chain) was identified in a study of monozygotic twins with inflammatory bowel disease. Study-wide results and caveats: The analysis yielded no support for one strong signal or clonotype associated with IBD. Researchers report that IBD patients shared fewer clonotypes with others than healthy twins, especially amid disease activity.

Germline loops: CDR1 MDHEN, CDR2 SYDVKM. The CDR3 contains 15 residues. A word on this clonotype: Its antigen is currently unknown.

Each sample's cDNA came from eight separate reactions. A 6-nucleotide sample barcode was carried by the UMIs, which template switching added. Following a re-call of the 5' RACE reads, TCRdb has one entry per CDR3 protein and lacks DNA. This sample carries fewer than 450,000 distinct CDR3 sequences, with 2.5% to 3% going to the ten biggest clones. V is TRBV28 and J is TRBJ2-1; as DNA is missing, the TRBD1 call by TCRdb cannot be tested. The source is a human donor with ulcerative colitis or Crohn's disease, or a healthy co-twin of an affected twin (not recorded which). Specimen: blood. CDR3 region: CASSLSIRGYNEQFF.